The clone carrying this T cell receptor (beta chain) was counted a few times. What it binds is unknown. The TCR beta profiling, which covered VDJ combination and CDR3 sequence, was carried out using genomic DNA as the template. TCRdb analysed the reads with MiXCR anew, one entry per CDR3 protein. The sample has a few hundred thousand distinct CDR3 sequences, 55% to 65% seen once. The data originate from a study of CD8+CD57+ T cells in acquired aplastic anemia. Study findings and constraints: Patients and controls shared over 25 CD8+ CDR3 sequences. No significant difference in CD8+ Simpson's diversity was found between patients and controls.

Sequenced input: sorted CD4+, CD8+, or CD8+CD57+ T cells (not recorded which) from PBMCs. This TCR came from a human donor with severe aplastic anemia or a healthy control (not recorded which).

In nucleotides, the CDR3 is TGTGCCAGCCGCGTGGGAGAGCGGGAGAACAATGAGCAGTTCTTC. Its translation is CASRVGERENNEQFF. The chain recombines TRBV2 with TRBJ2-1, with TRBD2 matching over 8 bases. Germline V CDR1 and CDR2: SNHLY, FYNNEI. There are 15 residues in the CDR3. Trimming at V came to 8 bases and at J to 5 bases, leaving 11 bases not matched to a gene.